The rows below give T cell receptor beta chains drawn from one sample of a study of CD8+CD57+ T cells in acquired aplastic anemia. A single record per CDR3 protein comes from TCRdb applying MiXCR to the reads. The table includes about 100,000 distinct CDR3 sequences, 51% detected once. Sequencing was done on a sample of sorted CD4+, CD8+, or CD8+CD57+ T cells (not recorded which) from PBMCs. These receptors originate from a human donor in good health, serving as a control. The CDR3 runs from the conserved cysteine through the conserved F or W. The D gene is left open where the match is weak. Only some rows state a clone size, as once, few, many or a class for expanded clones.

v_gene: TRBV7-2
j_gene: TRBJ1-4
len: 11
abundance: many
d_gene: .
CDR3nt: TGTGCCAGCAGCTTAGATGAAAAACTGTTTTTT
CDR3aa: CASSLDEKLFF

v_gene: TRBV24-1
j_gene: TRBJ1-3
len: 13
abundance: .
d_gene: .
CDR3nt: TGTGCCACCAGTGACCGGCAAGAAAACGCCATATATTTT
CDR3aa: CATSDRQENAIYF

v_gene: TRBV12-3/TRBV12-4
j_gene: TRBJ1-1
len: 13
abundance: many
d_gene: .
CDR3nt: TGTGCCCTCGGCTGGGGGGGGAACACTGAAGCTTTCTTT
CDR3aa: CALGWGGNTEAFF

v_gene: TRBV5-1
j_gene: TRBJ2-7
len: 12
abundance: .
d_gene: .
CDR3nt: TGCGCCAGCAGCCAGTTAGCGAACGAGCAGTACTTC
CDR3aa: CASSQLANEQYF

v_gene: TRBV10-1
j_gene: TRBJ2-7
len: 14
abundance: .
d_gene: .
CDR3nt: TGCGCCAGCAGTGATGTTAGCGGTACCTACGAGCAGTACTTC
CDR3aa: CASSDVSGTYEQYF

v_gene: TRBV5-6
j_gene: TRBJ1-2
len: 14
abundance: many
d_gene: .
CDR3nt: TGTGCCAGCAGAGATGCGGGGGGGGCGCACGGCTACACCTTC
CDR3aa: CASRDAGGAHGYTF

v_gene: TRBV4-1
j_gene: TRBJ2-1
len: 19
abundance: once
d_gene: TRBD2
CDR3nt: TGCGCCAGCAGCCAAGATGGCGCTAGCGGGGGGGCCATCTACAATGAGCAGTTCTTC
CDR3aa: CASSQDGASGGAIYNEQFF

v_gene: TRBV7-2
j_gene: TRBJ2-5
len: 16
abundance: .
d_gene: .
CDR3nt: TGTGCCAGCAGCTTAGATTGGCTAGGACTGTCGGAGACCCAGTACTTC
CDR3aa: CASSLDWLGLSETQYF

v_gene: TRBV10-3
j_gene: TRBJ2-7
len: 14
abundance: .
d_gene: TRBD1
CDR3nt: TGTGCCATCAGCTCGGGGACAGGGGTTTACGAGCAGTACTTC
CDR3aa: CAISSGTGVYEQYF

v_gene: TRBV9
j_gene: TRBJ2-5
len: 16
abundance: once
d_gene: TRBD2
CDR3nt: TGTGCCAGCAGCAGCGGGGCCGCTATTCTTCAAGAGACCCAGTACTTC
CDR3aa: CASSSGAAILQETQYF

v_gene: TRBV19
j_gene: TRBJ2-7
len: 12
abundance: many
d_gene: TRBD1
CDR3nt: TGTGCTATACCGACAGGGACCTACGAGCAGTACTTC
CDR3aa: CAIPTGTYEQYF

v_gene: TRBV29-1
j_gene: TRBJ2-3
len: 12
abundance: few
d_gene: .
CDR3nt: TGCAGCGTCCTGGACCGGACAGATACGCAGTATTTT
CDR3aa: CSVLDRTDTQYF

v_gene: TRBV7-9
j_gene: TRBJ1-5
len: 15
abundance: many
d_gene: .
CDR3nt: TGTGCCAGCAGCGCTTCGACGAGGAGCAATCAGCCCCAGCATTTT
CDR3aa: CASSASTRSNQPQHF

v_gene: TRBV11-2
j_gene: TRBJ1-4
len: 15
abundance: .
d_gene: .
CDR3nt: TGTGCCAGCACCATAGCGGGGGACGGCGGGGAAAAACTGTTTTTT
CDR3aa: CASTIAGDGGEKLFF

v_gene: TRBV9
j_gene: TRBJ2-7
len: 13
abundance: .
d_gene: .
CDR3nt: TGTGCCAGCAGCGTAACGCCCGACTACGAGCAGTACTTC
CDR3aa: CASSVTPDYEQYF

v_gene: TRBV19
j_gene: TRBJ2-7
len: 15
abundance: many
d_gene: TRBD2
CDR3nt: TGTGCCAGTAGTTTCGGGACTAGCGGTTCCTACGAGCAGTACTTC
CDR3aa: CASSFGTSGSYEQYF

v_gene: TRBV19
j_gene: TRBJ1-2
len: 16
abundance: .
d_gene: TRBD1
CDR3nt: TGTGCCAGTAGTACCGTCGGACAGGGATACTTATATGGCTACACCTTC
CDR3aa: CASSTVGQGYLYGYTF

v_gene: TRBV20-1
j_gene: TRBJ2-5
len: 10
abundance: .
d_gene: .
CDR3nt: TGCAGTGCTAGAGATGAGACCCAGTACTTC
CDR3aa: CSARDETQYF

v_gene: TRBV5-1
j_gene: TRBJ1-5
len: 14
abundance: few
d_gene: TRBD1
CDR3nt: TGCGCCAGCAGCCAAGGACAGGAGGGGCAGCCCCAGCATTTT
CDR3aa: CASSQGQEGQPQHF

v_gene: TRBV11-1
j_gene: TRBJ2-1
len: 15
abundance: .
d_gene: TRBD1
CDR3nt: TGTGCCAGCAGCCCCTCGGGACAGGGCTACAATGAGCAGTTCTTC
CDR3aa: CASSPSGQGYNEQFF

v_gene: TRBV24-1
j_gene: TRBJ2-1
len: 14
abundance: .
d_gene: TRBD1
CDR3nt: TGTGCCACCAGTGATCCTCCAGGGGGCCTTGAGCAGTTCTTC
CDR3aa: CATSDPPGGLEQFF

v_gene: TRBV20-1
j_gene: TRBJ2-1
len: 15
abundance: few
d_gene: .
CDR3nt: TGCAGTGCCAGCAGTAGCCCGGGCGACTACAATGAGCAGTTCTTC
CDR3aa: CSASSSPGDYNEQFF

v_gene: TRBV10-3
j_gene: TRBJ1-5
len: 13
abundance: .
d_gene: .
CDR3nt: TGTGCCATCAGCCAAGGGTTGGGATCACCCCAGCATTTT
CDR3aa: CAISQGLGSPQHF

v_gene: TRBV11-2
j_gene: TRBJ2-7
len: 15
abundance: many
d_gene: .
CDR3nt: TGTGCCAGCAGCTTAGGCTCTAGCGACACCTACGAGCAGTACTTC
CDR3aa: CASSLGSSDTYEQYF

v_gene: TRBV4-3
j_gene: TRBJ2-1
len: 12
abundance: many
d_gene: TRBD2
CDR3nt: TGCGCCAGCAGCCATAAGCGGGGTGGGAAGTTCTTC
CDR3aa: CASSHKRGGKFF

v_gene: TRBV11-2
j_gene: TRBJ1-6
len: 16
abundance: .
d_gene: .
CDR3nt: TGTGCCAGCACCCAGCGGCAGGGGTGGCATAATTCACCCCTCCACTTT
CDR3aa: CASTQRQGWHNSPLHF

v_gene: TRBV7-8
j_gene: TRBJ2-5
len: 13
abundance: .
d_gene: .
CDR3nt: TGTGCCAGCAGCCCAAGAGCTTCTAAGGCCCAGTACTTC
CDR3aa: CASSPRASKAQYF

v_gene: TRBV4-2
j_gene: TRBJ1-2
len: 13
abundance: .
d_gene: .
CDR3nt: TGTGCCAGTAGCCTCTCAGGGGTATATGGCTACACCTTC
CDR3aa: CASSLSGVYGYTF

v_gene: TRBV5-6
j_gene: TRBJ1-1
len: 15
abundance: many
d_gene: .
CDR3nt: TGTGCCAGCATTTCAGCAGGGGACATGAACACTGAAGCTTTCTTT
CDR3aa: CASISAGDMNTEAFF

v_gene: TRBV15
j_gene: TRBJ1-2
len: 14
abundance: large
d_gene: TRBD1
CDR3nt: TGTGCCACCAGCCGAGGGGGGACAGGGCAGGGCTACACCTTC
CDR3aa: CATSRGGTGQGYTF

v_gene: TRBV29-1
j_gene: TRBJ1-2
len: 13
abundance: .
d_gene: TRBD1
CDR3nt: TGCAGCCCGGAACAGGGGGCGAAGATTGGCTACACCTTC
CDR3aa: CSPEQGAKIGYTF

v_gene: TRBV20-1
j_gene: TRBJ2-4
len: 20
abundance: .
d_gene: .
CDR3nt: TGCAGTGCTAGAGATCATTGGCAGGGGTTCTATCTGTTGGTCAAAAACATTCAGTACTTC
CDR3aa: CSARDHWQGFYLLVKNIQYF

v_gene: TRBV20-1
j_gene: TRBJ2-7
len: 15
abundance: .
d_gene: TRBD1
CDR3nt: TGCAGTGCCAGCAGCCCAAGGACAGGCTCCTACGAGCAGTACTTC
CDR3aa: CSASSPRTGSYEQYF

v_gene: TRBV24-1
j_gene: TRBJ2-7
len: 16
abundance: .
d_gene: .
CDR3nt: TGTGCCACCAGTGAAATCTTAACGGGACGGTCCTACGAGCAGTACTTC
CDR3aa: CATSEILTGRSYEQYF

v_gene: TRBV9
j_gene: TRBJ2-5
len: 15
abundance: many
d_gene: TRBD2
CDR3nt: TGTGCCAGCAGCAAGGGACTAGCGGTTCAAGAGACCCAGTACTTC
CDR3aa: CASSKGLAVQETQYF

v_gene: TRBV5-1
j_gene: TRBJ1-2
len: 14
abundance: .
d_gene: .
CDR3nt: TGCGCCAGCAGCTTGAGCAGGGCTAACTATGGCTACACCTTC
CDR3aa: CASSLSRANYGYTF

v_gene: TRBV20-1
j_gene: TRBJ2-7
len: 15
abundance: .
d_gene: TRBD2
CDR3nt: TGCAGTGCTGGAAGGACTAGCGGGGGGGCGTATGAGCAGTACTTC
CDR3aa: CSAGRTSGGAYEQYF

v_gene: TRBV10-2
j_gene: TRBJ2-7
len: 15
abundance: few
d_gene: TRBD2
CDR3nt: TGCGCCAGCAGTATGGCTAGCGGGGGGCCCTACGAGCAGTACTTC
CDR3aa: CASSMASGGPYEQYF

v_gene: TRBV5-1
j_gene: TRBJ2-2
len: 15
abundance: many
d_gene: .
CDR3nt: TGCGCCAGCAGCTTAGTTTCGGTTGGCACCGGGGAGCTGTTTTTT
CDR3aa: CASSLVSVGTGELFF

v_gene: TRBV24-1
j_gene: TRBJ2-5
len: 14
abundance: .
d_gene: TRBD1
CDR3nt: TGTGCCACCAGCAACGACAGGGGGGGAGAGACCCAGTACTTC
CDR3aa: CATSNDRGGETQYF